What follows describes a single T cell receptor (beta chain). By share, this clonotype ranks as medium-sized (0.01 to 0.1%). No cognate antigen has been identified for it. No much larger clonotype is one base removed from it; base qualities were not supplied. CDR1 and CDR2 (MNHNS, SASEGT) derive from the germline V gene. The CDR3 goes from the cysteine to the phenylalanine over 14 residues. The retained sequence is limited to the CDR3, 42 bases, with the frame set at the first base. Clipping removes 6 bases from V and 5 bases from J, with 7 as the unmatched junction base count. Without any cell sorting, total RNA and DNA were extracted together from 20-30 mg of bulk tissue using the AllPrep DNA/RNA mini kit. Roughly 5 patients with histopathologically diagnosed primary liver carcinoma underwent surgical resection in China between November 2015 and March 2016. Patients had chronic HBV infection and were treatment-naive at sampling. Five spatially separated regions were sampled from each tumor: the superior, inferior, left-lateral and right-lateral poles, plus the tumor centre. Histology showed that every tumor sample contained more than 80% viable tumor cells. Fresh tumor and adjacent tissue pieces were bisected, with one half stored in RNAlater at -80 degrees C and the other half sent for histology.

The record originates from a study of tumor-infiltrating lymphocytes in primary liver carcinoma (dated by TCRdb to the late 2010s). For the study in its entirety: Hepatocellular carcinoma (four) or combined HCC and intrahepatic cholangiocarcinoma (one) was present in the five patients, who were three men and two women aged 30 to 69 years. Reproducibility between technical replicate repertoires was high, with correlation coefficients above 0.98 and mean shared-clone rates about 0.9. Samples yielded roughly 3.5 to 7.5 million productive TCRbeta reads; read depth did not differ significantly between tissue types. The study combined TCRbeta repertoire sequencing, expression microarrays and whole-exome sequencing across five regions of each liver tumor, with adjacent normal tissue and blood. The approximately 25 tumor region samples were profiled with Agilent mRNA microarrays so that TCRbeta repertoire diversity could be related to the local molecular phenotype. A total of 35 or so specimens from 5 patients, comprising some 25 tumor regions, 5 adjacent noncancerous liver tissues and 5 peripheral blood samples, were covered by TCRbeta repertoire sequencing. Tumors of the five patients were stage T1-T3 N0M0 with maximum diameters of 4.2 to 10 cm. Results the study describes overall, beyond this receptor: Only the TCR beta chain was sequenced, so true repertoire diversity is likely underestimated because unpaired alpha chains were not captured. Just about 8-25% of top clones turned up in all five regions of a tumor, which suggests spatial heterogeneity among tumor-infiltrating T cells. Consistent with antigen-driven expansion, pairs of tumor regions showed higher repertoire overlap (mean around 36%) than either tumor-adjacent pairs (around 17%) or tumor-blood pairs (approximately 15%). The top 250 clones made up a significantly larger repertoire fraction in tumors than in blood (p = 0.039). The study included only 4 to 6 patients, and the authors note findings should be validated in a larger study. Bulk unsorted samples precluded comparing CD4+ and CD8+ T cell repertoires.

TCRbeta-specific cDNA was reverse-transcribed from 500 ng total RNA using a constant-region primer and ProtoScript II reverse transcriptase. Three nested multiplex PCR rounds, following a slightly modified ARM-PCR procedure, were used to build the TCRbeta libraries. Multiplex TRBV1-TRBV30 forward primers and a Cbeta reverse primer were used in the first two PCR rounds, each of which was run for roughly 10 cycles. Sample barcodes and Illumina adapters were added in a final 25-cycle PCR with Deep VentR polymerase. Before sequencing, amplicons between 200 and 500 bp were purified from gel using a QIAquick gel extraction kit. TCRbeta amplicons were sequenced on an Illumina HiSeq 2500 with 250-bp paired-end reads. Turning to the authors' computational methods: To recover full CDR3 sequences, reads were quality-trimmed using Trimmomatic v0.33 and paired reads were then merged using FLASH v1.2.11. MiGEC v1.2.1b assigned V, D and J germline segments to the rearranged TCRbeta sequences. Clonotype statistics, along with Shannon-Wiener diversity indices, were calculated using VDJtools v1.0.0. To reduce sampling bias, subsequent analyses other than the diversity analysis used only the 250 most abundant clonotypes in each sample. Starting from the raw public reads, TCRdb applied fastp trimming at Q25, assembled clones with MiXCR and retained in-frame beta chains. Rows with a matching CDR3 protein are joined into one entry that keeps the most common DNA and genes. TCRdb's processing, not the authors', yielded these V and J calls. This sample gives 45,000 or so distinct CDR3 sequences in total; around 66% of them show up just once. The ten largest clonotypes hold over 15% of the sample.

The material sequenced was liver tumor tissue from sampling region 2. The cell subset or site label here, explained by the study, means: tumor region T2, inferior pole. The receptor was isolated from a man aged 35-49 years with primary liver carcinoma and hepatitis B virus infection. This chain joins TRBV6-1 to TRBJ1-5; 7 of the junction bases match TRBD1. The nucleotide sequence is TGTGCCAGCAGGTCCCGGGACAGAGATCAGCCCCAGCATTTT. The resulting protein is CASRSRDRDQPQHF.